The 8 T cell receptor beta chains reported below all come from one sample, sequenced in a study of blood T cell repertoires in COVID-19. TCRdb keeps only in-frame clones here, not all; method: immunoSEQ multiplex PCR. The data hold 200,000 to 250,000 clones, with 90% observed a single time. What was sequenced was PBMCs or T cells enriched from blood (not recorded which). Receptors were obtained from a man aged 25 to 45 who had been exposed to COVID-19.

This clone was seen just once. The chain carries TRBV24-1 and TRBJ2-3; TRBD1 might be the D (6 bases). The CDR3 length is 16 residues. Trimming took 2 bases from V and 2 from J, leaving 13 bases between them. Germline V CDR1 and CDR2: KGHDR, SFDVKD. The CDR3 loop reads CATSDSRQGLTDTQYF. The CDR3, as DNA: TGTGCCACCAGTGATTCGCGCCAGGGGCTCACAGATACGCAGTATTTT.

The CDR3, as DNA: TGCGCCAGCAGCCAAGGCCAAGGGGACACCTACGAGCAGTACTTC. Amino acids: CASSQGQGDTYEQYF. The J gene is TRBJ2-7, the V gene TRBV4-3, with D possibly being TRBD1 (6 bases). This CDR3 region has 15 residues. Trimming stripped 1 base from V and 2 bases from J, with 12 bases between. Germline V gene data show CDR1 as LGHNA and CDR2 as YSLEER.

The chain carries TRBV11-3 and TRBJ2-7, with TRBD1 matching over 8 bases. This CDR3 region has 15 residues. V dropped 3 bases and J dropped 2; count of bases not matched to a gene: 6. CDR1 is SGHNT, CDR2 YENEEA, per germline. The CDR3 spells CASSLGQGAAYEQYF. The CDR3 bases are TGTGCCAGCAGCTTGGGCCAGGGGGCGGCCTACGAGCAGTACTTC.

In its sample, this clone was seen a few times. V and J are TRBV3-1 (or the pseudogene TRBV3-2) and TRBJ1-4; tentatively, D is TRBD1 (5 bases). The CDR3 sequence is 14 residues long. Germline assignment: CDR1 LGHDT and CDR2 YNNKEL (reference sequence). Trimming took off 8 bases at V and 7 bases at J, with 17 bases between the two ends. CDR3 sequence: CASLGSQGGEKLFF. CDR3 sequence (DNA): TGTGCCAGCCTTGGGTCCCAGGGCGGTGAAAAACTGTTTTTT.

This clone was counted once. V and J are TRBV11-2 and TRBJ1-1; D gene uncertain. Trimming removed 5 bases from V and 1 base from J, with 17 bases in between. CDR1 and CDR2 from the germline V gene are SGHAT and FQNNGV. The CDR3 is 16 amino acids. CDR3 sequence (DNA): TGTGCCAGCAGCGTTATTCACGGACTGACGAACACTGAAGCTTTCTTT. Residues: CASSVIHGLTNTEAFF.

V and J are TRBV19 and TRBJ2-1, with TRBD1 matching over 7 bases. V trimming: 3 bases; J trimming: 5 bases; junction bases outside the gene matches: 7. The CDR3 spans 15 residues. Germline V gene lookup returns CDR1 LNHDA and CDR2 SQIVND (reference sequence). The CDR3 bases are TGTGCCAGTAGTATTGAGGGACAGACAAACAATGAGCAGTTCTTC. This gives the protein CASSIEGQTNNEQFF. Variable domain in full (rest from reference TRBV19 and TRBJ2-1): DGGITQSPKYLFRKEGQNVTLSCEQNLNHDAMYWYRQDPGQGLRLIYYSQIVNDFQKGDIAEGYSVSREKKESFPLTVTSAQKNPTAFYLCASSIEGQTNNEQFFGPGTRLTVL.

The chain carries TRBV5-1 and TRBJ1-6, with D tentatively TRBD1 (5 bases). Germline CDR1 and CDR2: SGHRS and YFSETQ. The V gene lost 0 bases and the J gene lost 11 bases, with 12 bases spanning the gap. The CDR3 length is 14 residues. The DNA for the CDR3 is TGCGCCAGCAGCTTGGCTGGGGCCAGGACACCCCTCCACTTT. Residues: CASSLAGARTPLHF.

This rearrangement joins TRBV5-6 to TRBJ1-1; D uncertain. CDR1 and CDR2 from the germline V gene are SGHDT and YYEEEE. Trimming removed 0 bases at V and 6 bases at J, with 15 bases between. This CDR3 has 15 amino acids. Written as DNA, the CDR3 is TGTGCCAGCAGCTTGGGAGGGTTTAAGGGATCTGAAGCTTTCTTT. It yields the protein CASSLGGFKGSEAFF.